The 2 T cell receptor beta chains below all came from one sample that was sequenced in a study of T cells in Graves' hyperthyroidism and ophthalmopathy. RNA transcripts were the template for amplifying TCR beta CDR3 regions. First-round RT-PCR targeting the TCR CDR3 was performed with the HTBI primer set. TCRdb re-called the multiplex PCR reads with MiXCR, one entry per CDR3 protein. The repertoire consists of 610,000 or so distinct CDR3 sequences, with around 42% occurring once and the leading ten covering about 8.3%. Sequencing input: peripheral blood or thyroid tissue (not recorded which). The receptors derive from a woman under 30 with Graves' hyperthyroidism.

The chain is built from TRBV20-1 and TRBJ2-2; 9 bases agree with TRBD1. The CDR3 spans 16 residues. V gave up 5 bases and J gave up 3 bases; unmatched junction bases: 10. Germline V CDR1 and CDR2: DFQATT, SNEGSKA (reference sequence). The CDR3, as DNA: TGCAGTGCTCGGACAGGGGTGGATGGCTACACCGGGGAGCTGTTTTTT. Its translation is CSARTGVDGYTGELFF.

J is TRBJ1-2 and V is TRBV2; 7 bases line up with TRBD1. From germline, CDR1 is SNHLY and CDR2 FYNNEI. This CDR3 has 13 residues. J lost 4 bases, V lost 6 bases, and 5 bases had no gene match. The CDR3: CASSRTGTYGYTF. The CDR3 DNA follows: TGTGCCAGCAGCCGGACAGGCACCTATGGCTACACCTTC.